What follows are 11 T cell receptor beta chains derived from one specimen sequenced in a study of blood T cell repertoires in COVID-19. The protocol was immunoSEQ multiplex PCR, while the TCRdb copy is restricted to in-frame clones and leaves out a portion. The data hold roughly 190,000 clones, with less than 90% observed a single time. The sequencing sample was made of peripheral blood. The receptor source for this set is a woman in her sixties with COVID-19, enrolled during active disease.

The chain recombines TRBV28 with TRBJ1-3; D ambiguous. The V and J ends lost 3 bases and 2 bases respectively, with 8 bases between them. This CDR3 has 14 amino acids. Per germline, CDR1 MDHEN and CDR2 SYDVKM. CDR3 sequence (DNA): TGTGCCAGCAGTTTCGGGGTAACTGGAAACACCATATATTTT. This encodes CASSFGVTGNTIYF.

This chain uses TRBV7-2 with TRBJ1-6; D gene ambiguous. V shed 4 bases and J shed 7 bases, with 14 bases lying between them. CDR1 is SGHTA and CDR2 is FQGNSA in the germline V gene. The CDR3 covers 15 residues. In nucleotides, the CDR3 is TGTGCCAGCAGCTCCCAGGCGGGGAACAATTCACCCCTCCACTTT. Amino acids: CASSSQAGNNSPLHF.

The table lists this clone with a few counts. This chain connects TRBV20-1 to TRBJ2-1; D remains ambiguous. Germline CDR1 is DFQATT and CDR2 is SNEGSKA (reference sequence). The CDR3 has 10 residues. V lost 3 bases, J lost 12 bases, and 9 bases lay in between. CDR3 DNA sequence: TGCAGTGCTAGTTACTCGGTGCAGTTCTTC. Protein product: CSASYSVQFF.

The V and J genes are TRBV19 and TRBJ2-2, with TRBD1 identical over 9 bases. The CDR3 has 14 amino acids. Germline values: CDR1 LNHDA, CDR2 SQIVND (reference sequence). V was clipped by 6 bases and J by 1 base; unmatched bases: 0. The CDR3 DNA reads as TGTGCCAGTAGGGGACAGGGGAACACCGGGGAGCTGTTTTTT. This codes for CASRGQGNTGELFF.

The chain carries TRBV9 and TRBJ1-6; D is ambiguous. V lost 7 bases to trimming and J lost 5 bases, with 10 bases between them. The CDR3 extends over 13 amino acids. Germline CDR1 is SGDLS and CDR2 is YYNGEE. CDR3 in amino acids: CASRGINNSPLHF. Here the CDR3 DNA reads TGTGCCAGCCGAGGCATAAATAATTCACCCCTCCACTTT.

The chain couples TRBV20-1 to TRBJ1-4; TRBD1 matches 8 bases. The CDR3 is made up of 10 amino acids. V dropped 5 bases and J dropped 14; count of bases not matched to a gene: 4. The V gene's germline CDR1 is DFQATT and CDR2 SNEGSKA (reference sequence). The CDR3 DNA reads as TGCAGTGCTTACAGGGGGGACCTGTTTTTT. Translation: CSAYRGDLFF.

The chain carries TRBV5-1 and TRBJ2-7; D is possibly TRBD2 (5 bases). The CDR3 consists of 16 residues. Germline values: CDR1 SGHRS, CDR2 YFSETQ. V was clipped by 3 bases and J by 2 bases, with 18 bases between them. DNA for the CDR3: TGCGCCAGCAGCTCGGGAAGACTGCCTCAAACCTACGAGCAGTACTTC. As protein: CASSSGRLPQTYEQYF.

This chain joins TRBV2 and TRBJ1-5, with a possible D match to TRBD1 (5 bases). CDR3 length: 15 residues. Germline V lookup: CDR1 SNHLY, CDR2 FYNNEI. The ends were cut back, 8 bases at V and 0 bases at J, with 14 bases in the middle. This chain's CDR3 is CASRGTADSNQPQHF. CDR3 nucleotide sequence: TGTGCCAGCCGCGGGACGGCGGATAGCAATCAGCCCCAGCATTTT.

The J gene is TRBJ1-2, the V gene TRBV10-1; possibly TRBD1 for D (6 bases). The CDR3 runs to 13 residues. Trimming cost V 3 bases and J 7 bases, with 12 bases left between them. Looked up from germline, CDR1 is WNHNN and CDR2 is SYGVQD (reference sequence). The CDR3 sequence: CASSEHRVGGYTF. The CDR3 nucleotides read TGCGCCAGCAGTGAACACAGGGTCGGTGGCTACACCTTC.

The chain recombines TRBV28 with TRBJ2-7; 8 bases are a match to TRBD1. The germline gives CDR1 MDHEN, CDR2 SYDVKM. The V and J ends lost 10 bases and 0 bases, in that order; junction bases with no gene match: 5. CDR3 length: 13 amino acids. The CDR3 DNA follows: TGTGCCACCGTGACAGGGGCCTCCTACGAGCAGTACTTC. It translates to CATVTGASYEQYF.

This chain connects TRBV7-9 to TRBJ2-3, with TRBD2 matching over 9 bases. Trimming at V came to 1 base and at J to 7 bases, leaving 15 bases not matched to a gene. The CDR3 contains 18 residues. Germline-derived CDR1 and CDR2 are SEHNR and FQNEAQ (reference sequence). The CDR3 is CASSLVRGASGIGYTQYF. CDR3 coding DNA: TGTGCCAGCAGCTTAGTCCGTGGGGCTAGCGGGATTGGGTATACGCAGTATTTT. Together with reference TRBV7-9 and TRBJ2-3, the CDR3 gives the full variable domain: DTGVSQNPRHKITKRGQNVTFRCDPISEHNRLYWYRQTLGQGPEFLTYFQNEAQLEKSRLLSDRFSAERPKGSFSTLEIQRTEQGDSAMYLCASSLVRGASGIGYTQYFGPGTRLTVL.